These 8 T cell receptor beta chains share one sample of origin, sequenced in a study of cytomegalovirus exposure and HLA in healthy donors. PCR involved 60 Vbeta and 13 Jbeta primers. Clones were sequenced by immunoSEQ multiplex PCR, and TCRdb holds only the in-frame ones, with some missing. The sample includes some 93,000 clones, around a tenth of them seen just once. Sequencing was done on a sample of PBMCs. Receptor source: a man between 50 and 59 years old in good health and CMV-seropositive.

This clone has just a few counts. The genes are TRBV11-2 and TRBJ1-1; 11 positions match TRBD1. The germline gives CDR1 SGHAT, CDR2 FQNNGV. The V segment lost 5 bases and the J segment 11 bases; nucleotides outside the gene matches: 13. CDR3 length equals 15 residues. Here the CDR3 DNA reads TGTGCCAGCAGCACCCCCCGGACAGGGGGCAATGTGGCTTTCTTT. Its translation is CASSTPRTGGNVAFF.

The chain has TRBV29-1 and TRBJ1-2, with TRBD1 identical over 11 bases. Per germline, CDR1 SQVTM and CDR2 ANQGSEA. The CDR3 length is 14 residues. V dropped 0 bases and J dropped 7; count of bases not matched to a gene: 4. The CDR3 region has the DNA TGCAGCGTTGAAGAGGGACAGGGGGAAGGTGGCTACACCTTC. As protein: CSVEEGQGEGGYTF.

The CDR3 here is CASSLLRGPSYEQYF. CDR3 in DNA: TGTGCCAGCAGCTTATTGCGGGGACCTTCCTACGAGCAGTACTTC. The gene calls are TRBV11-3 and TRBJ2-7, with a tentative D call TRBD2 (6 bases). Trimming left V 2 bases short and J 1 base short, with 12 bases between. The CDR3 runs 15 residues. Germline loops: CDR1 SGHNT, CDR2 YENEEA.

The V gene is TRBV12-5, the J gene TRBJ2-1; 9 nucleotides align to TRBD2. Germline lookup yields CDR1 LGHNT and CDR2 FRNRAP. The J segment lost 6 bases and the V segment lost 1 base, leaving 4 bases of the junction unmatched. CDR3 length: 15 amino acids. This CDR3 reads CASGLGASGANEQFF. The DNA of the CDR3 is TGTGCTAGTGGTTTGGGGGCTAGCGGGGCCAATGAGCAGTTCTTC. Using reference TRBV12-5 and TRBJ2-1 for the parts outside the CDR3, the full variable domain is DARVTQTPRHKVTEMGQEVTMRCQPILGHNTVFWYRQTMMQGLELLAYFRNRAPLDDSGMPKDRFSAEMPDATLATLKIQPSEPRDSAVYFCASGLGASGANEQFFGPGTRLTVL.

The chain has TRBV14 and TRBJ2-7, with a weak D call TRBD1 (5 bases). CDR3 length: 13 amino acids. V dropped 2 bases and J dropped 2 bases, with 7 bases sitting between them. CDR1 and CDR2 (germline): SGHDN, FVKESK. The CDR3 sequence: CASSQSRAYEQYF. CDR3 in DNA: TGTGCCAGCAGCCAAAGCAGGGCCTACGAGCAGTACTTC.

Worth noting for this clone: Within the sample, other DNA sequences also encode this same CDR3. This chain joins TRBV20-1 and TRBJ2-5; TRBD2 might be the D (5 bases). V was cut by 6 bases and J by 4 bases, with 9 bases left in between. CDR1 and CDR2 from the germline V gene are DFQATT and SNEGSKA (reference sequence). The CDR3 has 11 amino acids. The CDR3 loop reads CSAWAGETQYF. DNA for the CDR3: TGCAGTGCGTGGGCGGGAGAGACCCAGTACTTC.

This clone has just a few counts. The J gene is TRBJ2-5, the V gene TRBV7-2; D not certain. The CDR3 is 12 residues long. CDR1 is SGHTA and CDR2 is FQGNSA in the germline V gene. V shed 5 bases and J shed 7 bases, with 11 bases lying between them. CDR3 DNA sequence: TGTGCCAGCAGCCAGACTCGCGCGACCCAGTACTTC. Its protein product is CASSQTRATQYF.

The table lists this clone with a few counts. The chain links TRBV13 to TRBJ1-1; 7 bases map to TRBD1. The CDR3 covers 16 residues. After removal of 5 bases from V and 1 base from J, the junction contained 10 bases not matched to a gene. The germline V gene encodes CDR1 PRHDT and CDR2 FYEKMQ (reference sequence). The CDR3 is CASSPRQGRGNTEAFF. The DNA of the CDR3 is TGTGCCAGCAGCCCCAGACAGGGTCGGGGGAACACTGAAGCTTTCTTT.